A selection of T cell receptor beta chains follows, all from one sample in a study of T-cell reconstitution after alpha-beta-depleted transplantation in children. TCRdb passed the PCR reads through MiXCR, listing each CDR3 protein once. The top ten clones hold roughly 15% of a sample with about 500,000 distinct CDR3 sequences, 9.5% to 12% of them seen once. The sample here was PBMCs, mostly from graft donor cells, taken 180 days after TCRalphabeta/CD19-depleted stem cell transplant. These receptors all stem from a female patient aged 2-9 years who had a stem cell transplant for aplastic anemia, so the T cells may come from the graft donor. Each CDR3 is given with its conserved first and last residue. D genes are given only for firm matches. Clone sizes are given selectively: once, few, many, or a class where the clone is expanded.

V gene	J gene	clone size	D gene	CDR3 protein	CDR3 DNA
TRBV6-2/TRBV6-3	TRBJ2-2	few	NA	CASSYSEGHSAGELFF	TGTGCCAGCAGTTACTCGGAGGGACATTCAGCCGGGGAGCTGTTTTTT
TRBV6-5	TRBJ2-5	NA	TRBD2	CASSYRSGRAETQYF	TGTGCCAGCAGTTACCGTAGCGGGAGGGCAGAGACCCAGTACTTC
TRBV12-3/TRBV12-4	TRBJ1-5	NA	NA	CASSLGIRALSNQPQHF	TGTGCCAGCAGTTTAGGTATAAGGGCCCTTAGCAATCAGCCCCAGCATTTT
TRBV20-1	TRBJ2-7	many	NA	CSARRFLGGYEQYF	TGCAGTGCTAGACGATTCCTTGGCGGCTACGAGCAGTACTTC
TRBV6-1	TRBJ1-5	once	TRBD1	CASREQGIHQPQHF	TGTGCCAGCAGGGAACAGGGGATCCATCAGCCCCAGCATTTT
TRBV9	TRBJ2-1	many	TRBD2	CASSASGVYNEQFF	TGTGCCAGCAGCGCTAGCGGGGTCTACAATGAGCAGTTCTTC
TRBV7-8	TRBJ1-5	few	TRBD1	CASSIGQGLSQPQHF	TGTGCCAGCAGCATAGGACAGGGTTTGTCGCAGCCCCAGCATTTT
TRBV12-5	TRBJ2-7	NA	NA	CASVGHLAYEQYF	TGTGCTAGTGTGGGCCATCTCGCCTACGAGCAGTACTTC
TRBV27	TRBJ1-1	NA	NA	CASSLDLSGDTEAFF	TGTGCCAGCAGTTTAGACCTCTCTGGAGACACTGAAGCTTTCTTT
TRBV3-1	TRBJ1-3	once	NA	CASSQVGTRRGGGSGNTIYF	TGTGCCAGCAGCCAAGTTGGGACACGGCGCGGCGGCGGCTCTGGAAACACCATATATTTT
TRBV4-3	TRBJ1-4	NA	NA	CASSQSPFPTNEKLFF	TGCGCCAGCAGCCAATCCCCCTTTCCCACTAATGAAAAACTGTTTTTT
TRBV7-3	TRBJ2-5	NA	NA	CASSLAGTPSQETQYF	TGTGCCAGCAGCTTAGCCGGGACACCGAGCCAAGAGACCCAGTACTTC
TRBV29-1	TRBJ1-4	NA	NA	CSVVRARGDEKLFF	TGCAGCGTTGTGCGGGCCCGGGGGGATGAAAAACTGTTTTTT
TRBV4-3	TRBJ2-3	few	TRBD2	CASSQDTSGSTDTQYF	TGCGCCAGCAGCCAAGATACTAGCGGGAGCACAGATACGCAGTATTTT
TRBV24-1	TRBJ2-3	many	NA	CATEGEIDTQYF	TGTGCCACCGAGGGGGAAATAGATACGCAGTATTTT
TRBV29-1	TRBJ2-7	NA	NA	CSVALDTSSYEQYF	TGCAGCGTAGCCCTGGACACTTCATCCTACGAGCAGTACTTC
TRBV29-1	TRBJ1-1	few	NA	CSVGARRNTEAFF	TGCAGCGTTGGGGCTCGCAGGAACACTGAAGCTTTCTTT
TRBV12-5	TRBJ2-1	NA	NA	CASGLDRSYNEQFF	TGTGCTAGTGGTTTGGACAGGTCCTACAATGAGCAGTTCTTC
TRBV18	TRBJ2-1	many	TRBD2	CASSPPWGSGTYNEQFF	TGTGCCAGCTCACCACCCTGGGGTAGCGGGACCTACAATGAGCAGTTCTTC
TRBV29-1	TRBJ2-1	NA	TRBD2	CSVEAGREGLNNEQFF	TGCAGCGTTGAAGCTGGGCGGGAGGGCCTGAACAATGAGCAGTTCTTC
TRBV12-3/TRBV12-4	TRBJ2-2	many	NA	CASSSRRDAGELFF	TGTGCCAGCAGCTCCCGACGGGACGCCGGGGAGCTGTTTTTT
TRBV6-2/TRBV6-3	TRBJ1-5	NA	NA	CASSYYRGGNQPQHF	TGTGCCAGCAGTTACTACCGGGGTGGCAATCAGCCCCAGCATTTT
TRBV29-1	TRBJ2-3	many	TRBD2	CSVRLAGGPSPPTDTQYF	TGCAGCGTCCGACTAGCGGGAGGGCCGTCTCCCCCAACAGATACGCAGTATTTT
TRBV4-3	TRBJ1-2	NA	TRBD1	CASSQSGSLGQGTLF	TGCGCCAGCAGCCAATCAGGGTCGCTGGGACAGGGGACCCTCTTC
TRBV24-1	TRBJ2-2	many	NA	CATSRDFTGELFF	TGTGCCACCAGTCGGGATTTCACCGGGGAGCTGTTTTTT
TRBV20-1	TRBJ1-1	many	NA	CSAGGRTNTEAFF	TGCAGTGCTGGGGGACGGACGAACACTGAAGCTTTCTTT
TRBV5-1	TRBJ1-1	few	NA	CASSPSVPNTEAFF	TGCGCCAGCAGCCCCTCCGTTCCGAACACTGAAGCTTTCTTT
TRBV7-8	TRBJ2-1	few	NA	CASRRDLPYNEQFF	TGTGCCAGCAGGAGGGACCTTCCCTACAATGAGCAGTTCTTC
TRBV6-5	TRBJ1-1	NA	NA	CASSYSTSLGNTEAFF	TGTGCCAGCAGTTACTCGACCTCCTTAGGGAACACTGAAGCTTTCTTT